The T cell receptor (beta chain) described here comes from a study of T cells in localized non-small cell lung cancer. Study-wide results and caveats: There was an association of higher blood T cell density with longer overall survival. Uninvolved adjacent lung showed the highest T cell clonality, exceeding tumor.

Assay used: immunoSEQ multiplex PCR; TCRdb lists only in-frame clones, some missing. The sample carries approximately 76,000 clones, around 80% recorded once. Points on this clone: Its antigen is not identified.

The V and J ends lost 3 bases and 8 bases, in that order; junction bases with no gene match: 4. Germline V gives CDR1 MNHNS, CDR2 SASEGT. This CDR3 spans 14 amino acids. J is TRBJ1-2 and V is TRBV6-1, with 12 bases that match TRBD1. The sequence came from a female donor older than 55 with stage I lung adenocarcinoma. This specimen consisted of peripheral blood, obtained before any cancer treatment. The CDR3 sequence is CASSEGQGARGYTF. In DNA form, the CDR3 reads TGTGCCAGCAGTGAGGGACAGGGGGCACGGGGCTACACCTTC.